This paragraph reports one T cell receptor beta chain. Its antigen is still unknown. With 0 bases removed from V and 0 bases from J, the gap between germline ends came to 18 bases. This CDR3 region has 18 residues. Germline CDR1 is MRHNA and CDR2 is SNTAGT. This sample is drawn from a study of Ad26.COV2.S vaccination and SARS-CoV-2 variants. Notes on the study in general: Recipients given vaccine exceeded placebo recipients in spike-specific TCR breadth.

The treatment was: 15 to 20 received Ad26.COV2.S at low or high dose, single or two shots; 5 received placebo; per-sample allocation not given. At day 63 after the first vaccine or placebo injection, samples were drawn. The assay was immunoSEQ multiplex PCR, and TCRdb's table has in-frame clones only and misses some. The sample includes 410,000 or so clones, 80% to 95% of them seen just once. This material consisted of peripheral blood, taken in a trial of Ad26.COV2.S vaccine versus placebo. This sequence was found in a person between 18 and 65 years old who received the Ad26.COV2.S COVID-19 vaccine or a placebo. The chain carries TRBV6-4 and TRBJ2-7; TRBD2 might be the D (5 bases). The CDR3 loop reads CASSDSQHPGLSSYEQYF. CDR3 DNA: TGTGCCAGCAGTGACTCCCAGCATCCTGGACTGAGCTCCTACGAGCAGTACTTC.